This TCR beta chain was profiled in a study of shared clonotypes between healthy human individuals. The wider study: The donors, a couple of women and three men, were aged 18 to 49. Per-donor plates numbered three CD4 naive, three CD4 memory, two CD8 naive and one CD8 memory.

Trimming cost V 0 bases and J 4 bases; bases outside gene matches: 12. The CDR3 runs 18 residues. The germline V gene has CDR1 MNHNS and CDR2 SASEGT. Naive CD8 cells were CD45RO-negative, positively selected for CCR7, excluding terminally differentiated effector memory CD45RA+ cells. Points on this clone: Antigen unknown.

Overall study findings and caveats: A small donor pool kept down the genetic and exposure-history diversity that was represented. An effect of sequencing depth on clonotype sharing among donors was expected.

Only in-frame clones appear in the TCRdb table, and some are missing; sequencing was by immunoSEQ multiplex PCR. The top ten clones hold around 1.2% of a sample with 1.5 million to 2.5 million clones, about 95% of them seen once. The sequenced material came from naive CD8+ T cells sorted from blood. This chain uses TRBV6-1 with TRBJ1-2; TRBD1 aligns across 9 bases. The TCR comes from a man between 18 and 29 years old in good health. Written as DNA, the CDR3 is TGTGCCAGCAGTGAAGCAGGGACAGGGTGGCTACTAAGCTATGGCTACACCTTC. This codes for CASSEAGTGWLLSYGYTF.